The rows below give T cell receptor beta chains drawn from one sample of a study of blood T cell repertoires in COVID-19. The repertoire was sequenced with immunoSEQ multiplex PCR; TCRdb's copy has only in-frame clones and lacks some. Here the sample spans 200,000 to 300,000 clones, roughly 87% being singletons. Source material: peripheral blood. The receptor source for this set is a man aged 60 to 69 who had recovered from COVID-19. Both conserved end residues are part of each CDR3. Fields, in order: D gene, clone size, J gene, V gene, CDR3 protein, CDR3 DNA. D genes are given only for firm matches. A row's size may be missing; if present it is once, few, many or a size class.

d_gene: TRBD1
abundance: .
j_gene: TRBJ2-1
v_gene: TRBV15
CDR3aa: CATERQGATHNEQFF
CDR3nt: TGTGCCACCGAGCGACAGGGGGCGACCCACAATGAGCAGTTCTTC

d_gene: TRBD2
abundance: .
j_gene: TRBJ2-3
v_gene: TRBV18
CDR3aa: CASSPKSSGGYTDTQYF
CDR3nt: TGTGCCAGCTCACCAAAATCGAGCGGGGGCTACACAGATACGCAGTATTTT

d_gene: .
abundance: .
j_gene: TRBJ1-4
v_gene: TRBV6-6
CDR3aa: CASSQSWDTNLRWYEKLFF
CDR3nt: TGTGCCAGCAGTCAGTCCTGGGACACCAATCTTCGGTGGTATGAAAAACTGTTTTTT

d_gene: .
abundance: .
j_gene: TRBJ1-1
v_gene: TRBV3-1/TRBV3-2
CDR3aa: CASSQGRNTEAFF
CDR3nt: TGTGCCAGCAGCCAAGGGAGAAACACTGAAGCTTTCTTT

d_gene: .
abundance: .
j_gene: TRBJ2-3
v_gene: TRBV19
CDR3aa: CASSIGSLGRNTQYF
CDR3nt: TGTGCCAGTAGTATAGGGAGCTTGGGGAGAAATACGCAGTATTTT

d_gene: TRBD2
abundance: few
j_gene: TRBJ2-2
v_gene: TRBV19
CDR3aa: CASSIRAGGHTGELFF
CDR3nt: TGTGCCAGTAGTATAAGAGCGGGGGGACACACCGGGGAGCTGTTTTTT

d_gene: TRBD1
abundance: .
j_gene: TRBJ2-2
v_gene: TRBV18
CDR3aa: CASSLTTGIVELFF
CDR3nt: TGTGCCAGCTCACTTACGACAGGGATTGTGGAGCTGTTTTTT

d_gene: .
abundance: .
j_gene: TRBJ1-6
v_gene: TRBV4-1
CDR3aa: CASSQDRPGGSNSPLHF
CDR3nt: TGCGCCAGCAGCCAAGATAGGCCAGGTGGATCTAATTCACCCCTCCACTTT

d_gene: TRBD2
abundance: .
j_gene: TRBJ2-1
v_gene: TRBV28
CDR3aa: CASSPRSRGGLDEQFF
CDR3nt: TGTGCCAGCAGTCCCCGGTCGCGGGGGGGCCTCGATGAGCAGTTCTTC

d_gene: .
abundance: .
j_gene: TRBJ2-3
v_gene: TRBV21-1
CDR3aa: CASSKRGTGGFDTQYF
CDR3nt: TGTGCCAGCAGCAAAAGGGGGACAGGGGGATTTGATACGCAGTATTTT

d_gene: .
abundance: .
j_gene: TRBJ2-3
v_gene: TRBV7-2
CDR3aa: CASSLGQVLRDTQYF
CDR3nt: TGTGCCAGCAGCTTAGGGCAGGTCCTCCGAGATACGCAGTATTTT

d_gene: .
abundance: .
j_gene: TRBJ2-5
v_gene: TRBV6-5
CDR3aa: CASNLGRTQETQYF
CDR3nt: TGTGCCAGCAACCTGGGCAGAACCCAAGAGACCCAGTACTTC

d_gene: .
abundance: .
j_gene: TRBJ2-3
v_gene: TRBV5-3
CDR3aa: CARSLHSGTSTDTQYF
CDR3nt: TGTGCCAGAAGCCTACATTCTGGGACTAGCACAGATACGCAGTATTTT

d_gene: .
abundance: .
j_gene: TRBJ1-5
v_gene: TRBV28
CDR3aa: CASNQMRGNQPQHF
CDR3nt: TGTGCCAGCAACCAAATGAGGGGCAATCAGCCCCAGCATTTT

d_gene: .
abundance: .
j_gene: TRBJ1-4
v_gene: TRBV12-3/TRBV12-4
CDR3aa: CASSSRDEKLFF
CDR3nt: TGTGCCAGCAGTTCTCGAGATGAAAAACTGTTTTTT

d_gene: TRBD1
abundance: few
j_gene: TRBJ1-6
v_gene: TRBV2
CDR3aa: CASRAVGRGYNSPLHF
CDR3nt: TGTGCCAGCAGGGCCGTTGGCAGGGGGTATAATTCACCCCTCCACTTT

d_gene: .
abundance: few
j_gene: TRBJ1-4
v_gene: TRBV30
CDR3aa: CAWSASGGVEKLFF
CDR3nt: TGTGCCTGGAGTGCCTCGGGGGGGGTTGAAAAACTGTTTTTT

d_gene: TRBD1
abundance: .
j_gene: TRBJ2-2
v_gene: TRBV19
CDR3aa: CASMGQAANTGELFF
CDR3nt: TGTGCCAGCATGGGACAGGCGGCGAACACCGGGGAGCTGTTTTTT

d_gene: .
abundance: .
j_gene: TRBJ2-3
v_gene: TRBV5-1
CDR3aa: CASSPGTSWGTDTQYF
CDR3nt: TGCGCCAGCAGCCCAGGGACTTCTTGGGGCACAGATACGCAGTATTTT

d_gene: .
abundance: .
j_gene: TRBJ1-1
v_gene: TRBV20-1
CDR3aa: CSASQDSNTEAFF
CDR3nt: TGCAGTGCTAGTCAGGACAGTAACACTGAAGCTTTCTTT

d_gene: .
abundance: .
j_gene: TRBJ2-2
v_gene: TRBV5-1
CDR3aa: CASSLAASGSFAGELFF
CDR3nt: TGCGCCAGCAGCTTGGCCGCTTCAGGGTCTTTCGCCGGGGAGCTGTTTTTT

d_gene: TRBD1
abundance: once
j_gene: TRBJ1-4
v_gene: TRBV12-5
CDR3aa: CASGLHRTGYNEKLFF
CDR3nt: TGTGCTAGTGGTCTCCACCGGACAGGTTACAATGAAAAACTGTTTTTT

d_gene: .
abundance: .
j_gene: TRBJ2-2
v_gene: TRBV6-5
CDR3aa: CAIGLTGWELFF
CDR3nt: TGTGCCATCGGGTTGACAGGTTGGGAGCTGTTTTTT

d_gene: TRBD2
abundance: .
j_gene: TRBJ2-1
v_gene: TRBV3-1/TRBV3-2
CDR3aa: CASSQDRLAGIYNEQFF
CDR3nt: TGTGCCAGCAGCCAAGATCGACTAGCGGGGATTTACAATGAGCAGTTCTTC

d_gene: .
abundance: .
j_gene: TRBJ2-3
v_gene: TRBV7-2
CDR3aa: CASSLTGEGTDTQYF
CDR3nt: TGTGCCAGCAGCTTAACCGGGGAAGGGACAGATACGCAGTATTTT

d_gene: .
abundance: .
j_gene: TRBJ1-3
v_gene: TRBV7-9
CDR3aa: CASSPDSSGNTIYF
CDR3nt: TGTGCCAGCAGCCCGGACAGCTCTGGAAACACCATATATTTT

d_gene: TRBD1
abundance: once
j_gene: TRBJ2-5
v_gene: TRBV9
CDR3aa: CASSPGTGVWETQYF
CDR3nt: TGTGCCAGCAGCCCCGGGACAGGGGTATGGGAGACCCAGTACTTC

d_gene: TRBD2
abundance: .
j_gene: TRBJ2-1
v_gene: TRBV27
CDR3aa: CASSKPTGTSAYNEQFF
CDR3nt: TGTGCCAGCAGTAAACCCACCGGGACTAGCGCCTACAATGAGCAGTTCTTC

d_gene: TRBD1
abundance: once
j_gene: TRBJ1-1
v_gene: TRBV9
CDR3aa: CASNGQGATEAFF
CDR3nt: TGTGCCAGCAACGGACAGGGGGCTACTGAAGCTTTCTTT

d_gene: .
abundance: .
j_gene: TRBJ2-1
v_gene: TRBV12-5
CDR3aa: CASGPPGPGFLEQFF
CDR3nt: TGTGCTAGTGGTCCACCGGGCCCAGGGTTTCTTGAGCAGTTCTTC

d_gene: TRBD1
abundance: .
j_gene: TRBJ2-5
v_gene: TRBV5-4
CDR3aa: CASSSRDRGGETQYF
CDR3nt: TGTGCCAGCAGCTCCCGGGACAGGGGGGGAGAGACCCAGTACTTC

d_gene: TRBD1
abundance: few
j_gene: TRBJ1-5
v_gene: TRBV4-2
CDR3aa: CASSQESFGGGQTNQPQHF
CDR3nt: TGTGCCAGCAGCCAAGAAAGTTTCGGTGGGGGACAGACAAATCAGCCCCAGCATTTT

d_gene: .
abundance: .
j_gene: TRBJ1-2
v_gene: TRBV28
CDR3aa: CASSFAGANYGYTF
CDR3nt: TGTGCCAGCAGTTTCGCAGGGGCAAATTATGGCTACACCTTC

d_gene: TRBD1
abundance: once
j_gene: TRBJ2-7
v_gene: TRBV18
CDR3aa: CASSPPMGQGYEQYF
CDR3nt: TGTGCCAGCTCACCACCGATGGGACAGGGCTACGAGCAGTACTTC

d_gene: .
abundance: once
j_gene: TRBJ2-4
v_gene: TRBV19
CDR3aa: CASSITVAKNIQYF
CDR3nt: TGTGCCAGTAGTATAACAGTAGCCAAAAACATTCAGTACTTC

d_gene: TRBD1
abundance: .
j_gene: TRBJ1-5
v_gene: TRBV19
CDR3aa: CASTGGQAPNQPQHF
CDR3nt: TGTGCCAGTACCGGAGGACAGGCACCGAATCAGCCCCAGCATTTT

d_gene: TRBD1
abundance: .
j_gene: TRBJ2-2
v_gene: TRBV5-1
CDR3aa: CASSPGDRGWNTGELFF
CDR3nt: TGCGCCAGCAGCCCCGGGGACAGGGGATGGAACACCGGGGAGCTGTTTTTT

d_gene: .
abundance: once
j_gene: TRBJ1-3
v_gene: TRBV30
CDR3aa: CAWSALGGFSGNTIYF
CDR3nt: TGTGCCTGGAGTGCCCTGGGGGGGTTCTCTGGAAACACCATATATTTT

d_gene: .
abundance: once
j_gene: TRBJ2-7
v_gene: TRBV15
CDR3aa: CATSRGQIPPAEQYF
CDR3nt: TGTGCCACCAGCAGAGGACAGATTCCCCCCGCCGAGCAGTACTTC

d_gene: TRBD2
abundance: .
j_gene: TRBJ2-1
v_gene: TRBV18
CDR3aa: CASSPVLAGGTYNEQFF
CDR3nt: TGTGCCAGCTCACCGGTACTAGCGGGGGGTACGTACAATGAGCAGTTCTTC

d_gene: TRBD1
abundance: .
j_gene: TRBJ1-2
v_gene: TRBV9
CDR3aa: CASSGRGGQDSYGYTF
CDR3nt: TGTGCCAGCAGCGGGCGGGGGGGACAGGATAGCTATGGCTACACCTTC

d_gene: .
abundance: once
j_gene: TRBJ2-6
v_gene: TRBV29-1
CDR3aa: CSVLNPLAYKVGQRPDF
CDR3nt: TGCAGCGTTCTGAATCCACTAGCATACAAAGTGGGCCAACGTCCTGACTTC

d_gene: .
abundance: .
j_gene: TRBJ2-7
v_gene: TRBV5-1
CDR3aa: CASSSSRDTYSYEQYF
CDR3nt: TGCGCCAGCAGCTCCAGCCGGGACACCTACTCCTACGAGCAGTACTTC

d_gene: TRBD1
abundance: .
j_gene: TRBJ1-1
v_gene: TRBV10-3
CDR3aa: CAISETGTGGAEAFF
CDR3nt: TGTGCCATCAGTGAGACGGGGACAGGGGGTGCTGAAGCTTTCTTT

d_gene: .
abundance: .
j_gene: TRBJ1-2
v_gene: TRBV7-9
CDR3aa: CASSLARFDRGGYTF
CDR3nt: TGTGCCAGCAGCTTAGCCAGGTTCGATAGGGGCGGCTACACCTTC

d_gene: .
abundance: .
j_gene: TRBJ2-2
v_gene: TRBV7-2
CDR3aa: CASSLGGAGNTGELFF
CDR3nt: TGTGCCAGCAGCTTAGGGGGAGCCGGGAACACCGGGGAGCTGTTTTTT

d_gene: .
abundance: .
j_gene: TRBJ2-2
v_gene: TRBV7-2
CDR3aa: CASSVSGAPTGLFF
CDR3nt: TGTGCCAGCAGCGTAAGCGGCGCTCCAACGGGGCTGTTTTTT

d_gene: .
abundance: .
j_gene: TRBJ2-1
v_gene: TRBV19
CDR3aa: CASTGFRGSWLF
CDR3nt: TGTGCCAGTACGGGTTTCCGGGGAAGTTGGCTCTTC

d_gene: TRBD1
abundance: .
j_gene: TRBJ1-2
v_gene: TRBV2
CDR3aa: CASSDRSAGGARDGYTF
CDR3nt: TGTGCCAGCAGTGATAGGTCGGCAGGGGGCGCGCGGGATGGCTACACCTTC

d_gene: .
abundance: .
j_gene: TRBJ1-2
v_gene: TRBV30
CDR3aa: CAWTPSRPNYGYTF
CDR3nt: TGTGCCTGGACCCCTAGTAGGCCTAACTATGGCTACACCTTC

d_gene: .
abundance: few
j_gene: TRBJ2-7
v_gene: TRBV5-4
CDR3aa: CASSLDVGRTYEQYF
CDR3nt: TGTGCCAGCAGCTTGGATGTGGGGAGAACCTACGAGCAGTACTTC

d_gene: TRBD1
abundance: .
j_gene: TRBJ2-7
v_gene: TRBV11-2
CDR3aa: CASSSGQVPVHEQYF
CDR3nt: TGTGCCAGCAGCTCCGGACAGGTTCCTGTCCACGAGCAGTACTTC